Following are 21 T cell receptor beta chains from one sample sequenced in a study of blood T cells in healthy people across ages. With a J-beta primer mix and a sample-barcoded 5' primer, a second PCR ran about 7 to 11 cycles. MiXCR, run by TCRdb on the 5' RACE reads, gives a single entry per CDR3 protein. The sample has approximately 730,000 distinct CDR3 sequences; roughly 43% are singletons. Sequencing was performed on blood. These receptors were taken from a woman aged 55-69 years in good health.

The chain links TRBV6-2 or TRBV6-3 to TRBJ2-7; D ambiguous. The V and J ends lost 0 bases and 9 bases respectively, with 12 bases between them. Germline V lookup: CDR1 MNHEY, CDR2 SVGEGT. This CDR3 comprises 13 residues. The CDR3 sequence: CASSYSRGCTQYF. Here the CDR3 DNA reads TGTGCCAGCAGTTACTCGCGCGGTTGTACGCAGTACTTC.

The V gene is TRBV20-1, the J gene TRBJ1-5; the D gene is possibly TRBD1 (6 bases). Trimming removed 0 bases at V and 1 base at J, with 10 bases between. Germline lookup yields CDR1 DFQATT and CDR2 SNEGSKA (reference sequence). The CDR3 length is 15 residues. Here the CDR3 reads CSARDGQHSNQPQHF. As DNA, the CDR3 is TGCAGTGCTAGAGATGGACAGCACAGCAATCAGCCCCAGCATTTT.

The chain has TRBV29-1 and TRBJ2-3; D is perhaps TRBD1 (5 bases). V gave up 2 bases and J gave up 5 bases, with 5 bases separating them. There are 11 residues in the CDR3. Germline V gene data show CDR1 as SQVTM and CDR2 as ANQGSEA. The CDR3 protein is CSVETGDTQYF. The CDR3 DNA follows: TGCAGCGTTGAAACAGGAGATACGCAGTATTTT.

The V and J genes are TRBV12-3 or TRBV12-4 and TRBJ2-7; TRBD2 agrees at 8 bases. The end of the DNA is better explained by TRBJ2-5, so the J call may be wrong. The CDR3 extends over 15 amino acids. The CDR3 nucleotides read TGTGCCAGCAGTCTACGGACTAGCTCGGGAGAGACCCAGTACTTC. It is translated as CASSLRTSSGETQYF.

V gene TRBV5-8 combines with J gene TRBJ2-1, with D possibly matching TRBD2 (6 bases). Between the trimmed V and J ends, which lost 6 bases and 4 bases, there was a span of 29 bases. From germline, CDR1 is SGHTS and CDR2 YDEGEE. The CDR3 consists of 19 residues. The CDR3 spells CASNFYRDSLGAGYNEQFF. The CDR3 DNA reads as TGTGCCAGCAACTTTTACCGGGACTCCCTTGGGGCGGGTTACAATGAGCAGTTCTTC.

This chain connects TRBV20-1 to TRBJ2-6; D is undetermined. The CDR3 loop spans 18 amino acids. Trimming took off 3 bases at V and 1 base at J, with 19 bases between the two ends. Germline loops: CDR1 DFQATT, CDR2 SNEGSKA (reference sequence). In DNA form, the CDR3 reads TGCAGTGCTAGTAGGCACATCCCTGGAACATCTGGGGCCAACGTCCTGACTTTC. This codes for CSASRHIPGTSGANVLTF.

The chain employs TRBV7-2 and TRBJ2-3, with 7 bases identical to TRBD2. V lost 5 bases to trimming and J lost 3 bases; unmatched junction nucleotides: 5. The germline CDR1 and CDR2 sequences are SGHTA and FQGNSA. The CDR3 has 14 amino acids. This CDR3 reads CASSGRLATDTQYF. The CDR3, as DNA: TGTGCCAGCAGCGGTCGACTAGCAACAGATACGCAGTATTTT.

CDR3 nucleotide sequence: TGTGCCAGCAGCCTTATAGCGGGAGGGCTGGATGAGCAGTTCTTC. It is translated as CASSLIAGGLDEQFF. This chain joins TRBV7-9 and TRBJ2-1; 11 nucleotides agree with TRBD2. After removal of 5 bases from V and 8 bases from J, the junction contained 8 bases not matched to a gene. The CDR3 runs 15 residues. The germline CDR1 and CDR2 sequences are SEHNR and FQNEAQ (reference sequence).

This clonotype has just one count. One end of the junction fails to match germline, which may point to a read error. The rearrangement joins TRBV6-5 to TRBJ1-1, with D possibly matching TRBD1 (6 bases). CDR1 is MNHEY, CDR2 SVGAGI, per germline. The CDR3 has 16 amino acids. For the CDR3, the DNA is TGTGCCAGCAGCTACTATGCGCAGGGGACTAACACTGAAGCTTTCTTT. This sequence encodes CASSYYAQGTNTEAFF.

This clonotype was counted between two and nine times. V is TRBV15 and J is TRBJ2-3, with 12 nucleotides matching TRBD2. Trimming took 1 base from V and 4 from J; bases not matched to a gene: 3. This CDR3 has 16 residues. The germline gives CDR1 LNHNV, CDR2 YYDKDF (reference sequence). The CDR3 loop is CATSRGLAGGSDTQYF. CDR3 DNA: TGTGCCACCAGCAGAGGCCTAGCGGGGGGGTCAGATACGCAGTATTTT.

This sequence joins TRBV4-2 and TRBJ2-3; 8 bases agree with TRBD2. V shed 1 base, J shed 3 bases, and the junction held 12 bases outside the gene matches. There are 18 residues in the CDR3. Germline values: CDR1 LGHNA, CDR2 YNFKEQ. CDR3 sequence: CASSQGATVTSVTDTQYF. The CDR3 nucleotides are TGTGCCAGCAGCCAAGGCGCGACGGTGACTAGCGTAACAGATACGCAGTATTTT.

The V and J genes are TRBV6-5 and TRBJ2-7; D perhaps matches TRBD1 (5 bases). Trimming removed 2 bases at V and 0 bases at J, with 11 bases between. The CDR3 consists of 15 residues. Germline V gives CDR1 MNHEY, CDR2 SVGAGI. In DNA, the CDR3 is TGTGCCAGCAGTTACGTGCAGGGTAACTCCTACGAGCAGTACTTC. It specifies CASSYVQGNSYEQYF.

This clonotype has more than one count but fewer than ten. The rearrangement joins TRBV3-1 to TRBJ2-3; D call uncertain. The CDR3 is 12 residues long. V lost 11 bases, J lost 6 bases, and 15 bases lay in between. From germline, CDR1 is LGHDT and CDR2 YNNKEL (reference sequence). CDR3 nucleotide sequence: TGTGCCCCGAAGGTAGGCCTCGATACGCAGTATTTT. Its protein product is CAPKVGLDTQYF.

A remark on this clonotype: A much bigger clone sits one base away, suggesting this may be a read error. This sequence joins TRBV4-1 and TRBJ2-5; D is unresolved. The J call may be mistaken, given a closer DNA end match to TRBJ2-7. This CDR3 contains 15 residues. Germline lookup yields CDR1 MGHRA and CDR2 YSYEKL. CDR3 sequence reads: CASSQDDAGPCEQYF. Written as DNA, the CDR3 is TGCGCCAGCAGCCAAGATGATGCAGGACCCTGCGAGCAGTACTTC.

The J gene is TRBJ1-2, the V gene TRBV5-1; D may be TRBD1 (6 bases). The V gene lost 0 bases and the J gene lost 0 bases, with 12 bases spanning the gap. The CDR3 is 16 amino acids. Germline V gene lookup returns CDR1 SGHRS and CDR2 YFSETQ. CDR3 in DNA: TGCGCCAGCAGCTTGGGACAGGAATTTGCTAACTATGGCTACACCTTC. This translates into CASSLGQEFANYGYTF. Using reference TRBV5-1 and TRBJ1-2 for the parts outside the CDR3, the full variable domain is KAGVTQTPRYLIKTRGQQVTLSCSPISGHRSVSWYQQTPGQGLQFLFEYFSETQRNKGNFPGRFSGRQFSNSRSEMNVSTLELGDSALYLCASSLGQEFANYGYTFGSGTRLTVV.

Only a few counts were recorded for this clonotype. The chain joins TRBV6-5 to TRBJ1-2; TRBD1 matches at 10 bases. The CDR3 runs to 17 residues. Trimming took 4 bases from V and 6 from J; bases not matched to a gene: 14. Germline V CDR1 and CDR2: MNHEY, SVGAGI. CDR3 in DNA: TGTGCCAGCAGTTCCCCGACCGGGACAGGGGAAGGACATGGCTACACCTTC. It encodes CASSSPTGTGEGHGYTF.

This clonotype was seen ten or more times. The J gene is TRBJ2-1, the V gene TRBV10-1; the D gene could be TRBD1 or TRBD2 (5 bases each). V was pared by 0 bases and J by 12 bases, with 15 bases between. The V gene's germline CDR1 is WNHNN and CDR2 SYGVQD (reference sequence). This CDR3 region has 14 residues. CDR3 sequence reads: CASSESGDRSRQFF. CDR3 DNA: TGCGCCAGCAGTGAGTCGGGGGATCGATCACGGCAGTTCTTC.

The genes are TRBV7-2 and TRBJ1-2; D unresolved. CDR3 size: 13 residues. CDR1 and CDR2 from the germline V gene are SGHTA and FQGNSA. V was cut by 5 bases and J by 2 bases, with 9 bases left in between. The CDR3 region has the DNA TGTGCCAGCAGCGCGGTCTTAAACTATGGCTACACCTTC. This codes for CASSAVLNYGYTF.

There are a few counts of this clonotype. This chain connects TRBV13 to TRBJ2-7; D is undetermined. The CDR3 loop spans 13 amino acids. Looked up from germline, CDR1 is PRHDT and CDR2 is FYEKMQ (reference sequence). The germline V and J ends were trimmed by 2 bases and 3 bases, with 8 bases remaining between them. The CDR3 DNA reads TGTGCCAGCAGCTTAACAGCTTACTACGAGCAGTACTTC. It encodes CASSLTAYYEQYF. Full variable domain (remainder filled in from reference TRBV13 and TRBJ2-7): AAGVIQSPRHLIKEKRETATLKCYPIPRHDTVYWYQQGPGQDPQFLISFYEKMQSDKGSIPDRFSAQQFSDYHSELNMSSLELGDSALYFCASSLTAYYEQYFGPGTRLTVT.

This clonotype was seen more than once but under ten times. The chain is built from TRBV7-3 and TRBJ2-3; 9 bases are a match to TRBD1. There are 15 residues in the CDR3. V lost 5 bases to trimming and J lost 3 bases; unmatched junction nucleotides: 6. Germline V gene lookup returns CDR1 SGHTA and CDR2 FQGTGA. The CDR3 DNA is TGTGCCAGCAGCCCAAAACAGGGGGCGACAGATACGCAGTATTTT. Protein sequence: CASSPKQGATDTQYF.

This clonotype was detected a few times. The chain joins TRBV3-1 to TRBJ2-6, with 7 bases aligning to TRBD1. The CDR3 has 16 residues. V trimming: 4 bases; J trimming: 0 bases; junction bases outside the gene matches: 3. From germline, CDR1 is LGHDT and CDR2 YNNKEL (reference sequence). CDR3 sequence (DNA): TGTGCCAGCAGCCGTGGGACAGCCTCTGGGGCCAACGTCCTGACTTTC. Translation: CASSRGTASGANVLTF.